Shown below are 29 T cell receptor beta chains from a single sample sequenced in a study of blood T cells in healthy people across ages. Using a J-beta primer mix together with a sample-barcoded 5' primer, a second PCR was run for about 7 to 12 cycles. TCRdb reprocessed the 5' RACE reads with MiXCR, giving one entry per CDR3 protein. The sample includes about 1.8 million distinct CDR3 sequences, roughly 52% of them seen just once. The sequencing input was blood. These TCRs come from a woman in her thirties or forties in good health.

This clonotype was detected only once. V and J are TRBV2 and TRBJ2-4, with D possibly TRBD2 on 7 matching bases. The CDR3 has 15 amino acids. V lost 5 bases and J 0 bases, leaving 11 bases between the germline ends. Germline values: CDR1 SNHLY, CDR2 FYNNEI. The CDR3: CASSRGGEAKNIQYF. The CDR3, as DNA: TGTGCCAGCAGTAGGGGGGGGGAAGCCAAAAACATTCAGTACTTC.

This chain uses TRBV20-1 with TRBJ1-6, with D perhaps TRBD1 (6 bases). V lost 0 bases and J lost 4, with 13 bases in between. Per germline, CDR1 DFQATT and CDR2 SNEGSKA (reference sequence). The CDR3 has 16 amino acids. This chain's CDR3 is CSARDEQGGYNSPLHF. The CDR3 coding sequence is TGCAGTGCTAGAGATGAACAGGGAGGGTATAATTCACCCCTCCACTTT.

This chain links TRBV15 with TRBJ2-7; TRBD2 is a possible D gene (6 bases). The length of the CDR3 is 15 residues. Trimming took 2 bases from V and 5 from J, leaving 16 bases between them. The germline CDR1 and CDR2 sequences are LNHNV and YYDKDF (reference sequence). The CDR3: CATSRSSGTFHEQYF. The CDR3 nucleotides are TGTGCCACCAGCAGAAGTTCCGGGACTTTCCACGAGCAGTACTTC.

The V call is TRBV7-3, the J call TRBJ2-3, with 8 bases matching TRBD1. The J segment lost 6 bases and the V segment lost 3 bases, leaving 5 bases of the junction unmatched. The length of the CDR3 is 14 residues. Germline V lookup: CDR1 SGHTA, CDR2 FQGTGA. CDR3 sequence: CASSFPDRADTQYF. The CDR3 DNA sequence: TGTGCCAGCAGCTTTCCGGACAGGGCGGATACGCAGTATTTT.

CDR3 coding DNA: TGTGCCAGCAGCTTGAGGGACATTCGATCTGCAGATACGCAGTATTTT. The encoded protein is CASSLRDIRSADTQYF. This chain links TRBV7-9 with TRBJ2-3; a weak D match, TRBD1 (6 bases). Germline V lookup: CDR1 SEHNR, CDR2 FQNEAQ (reference sequence). The CDR3 covers 16 residues. Trimming stripped 3 bases from V and 4 bases from J, with 17 bases between.

Only a few counts were recorded for this clonotype. The rearrangement joins TRBV20-1 to TRBJ1-2, with unresolved D. From germline, CDR1 is DFQATT and CDR2 SNEGSKA (reference sequence). Trimming left V 5 bases short and J 7 bases short, with 11 bases between. The CDR3 sequence is 11 residues long. CDR3 loop: CSAHLVAGYTF. In nucleotides, the CDR3 is TGCAGTGCTCATTTGGTGGCTGGCTACACCTTC.

In this sample, this clonotype turned up a few times. The genes are TRBV10-3 and TRBJ2-7; D may match TRBD1 or TRBD2 (5 bases each). The CDR3 is 13 residues long. Germline-derived CDR1 and CDR2 are ENHRY and SYGVKD. V was shortened by 8 bases and J by 0 bases, with 11 bases between the two germline ends. The CDR3 is CAIGGSLSYEQYF. CDR3 nucleotides: TGTGCCATCGGGGGATCCCTCTCCTACGAGCAGTACTTC.

Here the CDR3 DNA reads TGCAGTGCCTCGAAGGGGGGTGGCAATCAGCCCCAGCATTTT. Its translation: CSASKGGGNQPQHF. This chain links TRBV20-1 with TRBJ1-5, with D perhaps TRBD1 (6 bases). Germline values: CDR1 DFQATT, CDR2 SNEGSKA (reference sequence). The CDR3 is made up of 14 amino acids. The V end was cut by 6 bases, the J end by 2 bases, with 14 bases between.

This clonotype has only one observation. This chain joins TRBV7-9 and TRBJ2-1; unclear D gene. Deletions cut 11 bases from V and 0 bases from J, with 14 bases between. This CDR3 has 14 amino acids. The germline V gene encodes CDR1 SEHNR and CDR2 FQNEAQ (reference sequence). The CDR3 nucleotides are TGTGCCCATGTTCAGGCGAGCTCCTACAATGAGCAGTTCTTC. It encodes CAHVQASSYNEQFF.

J is TRBJ2-7 and V is TRBV18, with 8 bases lining up with TRBD1. This CDR3 is built from 15 residues. Germline lookup yields CDR1 KGHSH and CDR2 LQKENI. The V and J ends lost 5 bases and 1 base, in that order; junction bases with no gene match: 7. The CDR3 sequence: CASSSETGASYEQYF. CDR3 nucleotides: TGTGCCAGCTCATCCGAGACAGGGGCGTCCTACGAGCAGTACTTC. Combining the CDR3 with reference TRBV18 and TRBJ2-7 gives the whole variable domain NAGVMQNPRHLVRRRGQEARLRCSPMKGHSHVYWYRQLPEEGLKFMVYLQKENIIDESGMPKERFSAEFPKEGPSILRIQQVVRGDSAAYFCASSSETGASYEQYFGPGTRLTVT.

The chain couples TRBV6-1 to TRBJ1-5, with a tentative D call TRBD1 (5 bases). This CDR3 is built from 14 residues. V was pared by 6 bases and J by 3 bases, with 12 bases between. CDR1 and CDR2 (germline): MNHNS, SASEGT. The CDR3: CASRPGQLNQPQHF. CDR3 sequence (DNA): TGTGCCAGCAGGCCAGGGCAGCTCAATCAGCCCCAGCATTTT.

This clonotype occurred a few times. The chain uses TRBV9 and TRBJ2-2, with D perhaps matching TRBD1 (5 bases). CDR3 length: 13 amino acids. Germline V gene lookup returns CDR1 SGDLS and CDR2 YYNGEE. The germline V and J ends were trimmed by 4 bases and 4 bases, with 8 bases remaining between them. The CDR3 nucleotides read TGTGCCAGCAGCCTCAGGGTCACCGGGGAGCTGTTTTTT. As protein: CASSLRVTGELFF.

As regards this clonotype: An end of the junction does not agree with germline; a read error may underlie this. This chain joins TRBV7-2 and TRBJ1-6; 8 positions match TRBD1. Per the germline V gene, CDR1 is SGHTA and CDR2 is FQGNSA. The CDR3 totals 20 residues. The CDR3 region is CASSLAGLRQGTSYSSPLHF. As DNA, the CDR3 is TGTGCCAGCAGCTTAGCGGGGCTTCGACAGGGGACGTCCTATAGTTCACCCCTCCACTTT.

This clonotype came up many times. At one boundary the junction diverges from the germline segment, which might be a read error. The chain links TRBV4-2 to TRBJ1-2; D is ambiguous. CDR3 length: 13 residues. Germline CDR1 LGHNA, CDR2 YNFKEQ. The CDR3 is CASSQGYNYGYTF. The CDR3 region has the DNA TGTGCCAGCAGTCAAGGATATAACTATGGCTACACCTTC.

This clonotype was counted a few times. The chain recombines TRBV6-5 with TRBJ1-5; TRBD1 is a possible D gene (5 bases). CDR3 length: 13 amino acids. Trimming took off 9 bases at V and 4 bases at J, with 13 bases between the two ends. Per the germline V gene, CDR1 is MNHEY and CDR2 is SVGAGI. For the CDR3, the DNA is TGTGCCAGTCGGCGGGACGGTAATCAGCCCCAGCATTTT. Residues: CASRRDGNQPQHF.

This clonotype was seen a few times. The V gene is TRBV18, the J gene TRBJ2-1; unclear D gene. CDR3 size: 11 residues. The V gene lost 2 bases and the J gene lost 8 bases, with 4 bases spanning the gap. Germline-derived CDR1 and CDR2 are KGHSH and LQKENI. CDR3 nucleotides: TGTGCCAGCTCACCAAAGGATGAGCAGTTCTTC. Residues: CASSPKDEQFF.

The CDR3, as DNA: TGTGCCAGCATCACCCTCAGGGGTTCTGGGGCCAACGTCCTGACTTTC. Residues: CASITLRGSGANVLTF. The chain couples TRBV7-8 to TRBJ2-6; D is possibly TRBD1 (6 bases). The germline V gene encodes CDR1 SGHVS and CDR2 FQNEAQ. This CDR3 contains 16 residues. With 7 bases removed from V and 1 base from J, the gap between germline ends came to 14 bases.

This clonotype was recorded once. A much larger clonotype is one base distant, so this may be a read error. The J gene is TRBJ2-5, the V gene TRBV7-2; maybe TRBD2 (7 bases). The CDR3 totals 16 residues. CDR1 and CDR2 from the germline V gene are SGHTA and FQGNSA. The CDR3 DNA is TGTGCCCGCAGCAAAATACAGGGAGGGGGGTCAGGGACCCAGTACTTC. Protein: CARSKIQGGGSGTQYF.

This clonotype was picked up a small number of times. The V call is TRBV7-2, the J call TRBJ2-7; unclear D gene. With 1 base removed from V and 3 bases from J, the gap between germline ends came to 13 bases. The CDR3 is made up of 15 amino acids. Germline loops: CDR1 SGHTA, CDR2 FQGNSA. CDR3 bases: TGTGCCAGCAGCTTAGGCAGCCGCTCTAGCTACGAGCAGTACTTC. This sequence encodes CASSLGSRSSYEQYF.

About this clonotype: The junction does not match germline at one end; this may be a read error. The genes are TRBV27 and TRBJ2-5, with 7 positions matching TRBD1. Germline V gene data show CDR1 as MNHEY and CDR2 as SMNVEV (reference sequence). The CDR3 is 15 amino acids. The CDR3 region has the DNA TGTGCCAGCAGTTCCCCCCGGGGACAGCAAGAGACCCGGTACTTC. Translated, it gives CASSSPRGQQETRYF.

This chain uses TRBV4-1 with TRBJ1-1; 9 nucleotides agree with TRBD1. CDR1 is MGHRA, CDR2 YSYEKL, per germline. V lost 3 bases and J lost 5; bases outside the gene matches: 4. This CDR3 has 14 amino acids. CDR3 region: CASSHGQGTTEAFF. DNA for the CDR3: TGCGCCAGCAGCCATGGACAGGGGACGACTGAAGCTTTCTTT.

This clonotype was counted only a few times. The chain links TRBV15 to TRBJ2-1; D uncertain. This CDR3 region has 12 residues. From germline, CDR1 is LNHNV and CDR2 YYDKDF (reference sequence). V was cut by 3 bases and J by 10 bases, with 10 bases left in between. CDR3 bases: TGTGCCACCAGCAGGCACCCCGAAGAGCAGTTCTTC. Translation: CATSRHPEEQFF.

In this sample, this clonotype turned up a few times. The J gene is TRBJ2-3, the V gene TRBV4-2, with D maybe TRBD1 (5 bases). The CDR3 is made up of 16 amino acids. Trimming pared 0 bases from V and 3 bases from J, leaving 13 bases between. Germline V gene data show CDR1 as LGHNA and CDR2 as YNFKEQ. The CDR3 sequence is CASSQEGAGSTDTQYF. DNA of the CDR3: TGTGCCAGCAGCCAAGAAGGGGCAGGGTCAACAGATACGCAGTATTTT.

This chain joins TRBV5-1 and TRBJ1-4, with D possibly TRBD1 on 5 matching bases. Between the trimmed V and J ends, which lost 4 bases and 6 bases, there was a span of 13 bases. Germline CDR1 and CDR2: SGHRS and YFSETQ. CDR3 length: 14 amino acids. Here the CDR3 reads CASSQDNTDEKLFF. Here the CDR3 DNA reads TGCGCCAGCAGCCAGGACAATACAGATGAAAAACTGTTTTTT.

V gene TRBV6-1 combines with J gene TRBJ2-3, with D possibly TRBD2 on 5 matching bases. CDR3 length: 16 amino acids. In germline, CDR1 is MNHNS, CDR2 SASEGT. The ends were cut back, 0 bases at V and 0 bases at J, with 10 bases in the middle. CDR3 DNA: TGTGCCAGCAGTGAAGCGTCGGGGATTAGCACAGATACGCAGTATTTT. Residues: CASSEASGISTDTQYF.

In this sample, this clonotype turned up a few times. The rearrangement uses TRBV29-1 and TRBJ1-2; D might be TRBD1 (6 bases). Trimming stripped 6 bases from V and 5 bases from J, with 25 bases between. The length of the CDR3 is 16 residues. CDR1 is SQVTM, CDR2 ANQGSEA, per germline. CDR3 sequence reads: CSVNKPTGGQSYGYTF. CDR3 coding DNA: TGCAGCGTGAACAAGCCGACAGGCGGGCAATCTTATGGCTACACCTTC.

This chain links TRBV5-4 with TRBJ2-5; 9 nucleotides match TRBD2. Germline V CDR1 and CDR2: SGHNT, YYREEE (reference sequence). The V segment lost 2 bases and the J segment 4 bases; nucleotides outside the gene matches: 9. The CDR3 runs 16 residues. Here the CDR3 reads CASSFPARGGPETQYF. CDR3 DNA sequence: TGTGCCAGCAGCTTCCCAGCGCGGGGGGGCCCAGAGACCCAGTACTTC.

The J gene is TRBJ1-2, the V gene TRBV4-1, with a possible D match to TRBD1 (6 bases). V shed 2 bases and J shed 2 bases, with 18 bases lying between them. The CDR3 spans 17 residues. The germline CDR1 and CDR2 sequences are MGHRA and YSYEKL. The CDR3: CASSQPLRTVANYGYTF. Here the CDR3 DNA reads TGCGCCAGCAGCCAACCCCTGAGGACAGTTGCAAACTATGGCTACACCTTC.

About this clonotype itself: At one end the junction does not follow the germline gene, possibly because of a read error. V is TRBV7-7 and J is TRBJ2-1; either TRBD1 or TRBD2 may supply D (6 bases each). The CDR3 is 16 amino acids. Germline V gives CDR1 SSHAT, CDR2 FNYEAQ (reference sequence). This CDR3 reads CASTPSGGAFSDEQFF. The DNA of the CDR3 is TGTGCTAGCACCCCGTCCGGGGGCGCGTTTTCGGATGAGCAGTTCTTC.